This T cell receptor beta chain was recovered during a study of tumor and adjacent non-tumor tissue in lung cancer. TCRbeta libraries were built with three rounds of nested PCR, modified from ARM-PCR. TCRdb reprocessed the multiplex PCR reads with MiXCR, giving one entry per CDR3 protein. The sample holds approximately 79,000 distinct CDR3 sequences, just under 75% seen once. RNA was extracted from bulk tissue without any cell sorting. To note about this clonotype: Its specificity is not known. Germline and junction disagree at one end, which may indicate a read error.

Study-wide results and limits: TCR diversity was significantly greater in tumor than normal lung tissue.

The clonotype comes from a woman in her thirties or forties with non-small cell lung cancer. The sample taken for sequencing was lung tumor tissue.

CDR3 protein: CASSGRRFSPLHF. The CDR3 region has the DNA TGTGCCAGCAGCGGAAGGAGGTTCTCACCCCTCCATTTT. The V call is TRBV5-4, the J call TRBJ1-6; the D is unclear. CDR1 and CDR2 (germline): SGHNT, YYREEE (reference sequence). This CDR3 comprises 13 residues.